These T cell receptor beta chains were read from a single sample in a study of regulatory T cells in long-lasting Graves disease. TCRdb passed the multiplex PCR reads through MiXCR, listing each CDR3 protein once. Among roughly 510,000 distinct CDR3 sequences, about 16% were seen once, and the ten largest hold 12%. This same sample was also part of a study on T cells in Graves' hyperthyroidism and ophthalmopathy.

The sequenced sample was peripheral blood mononuclear cells (PBMCs), obtained at new diagnosis, from a patient treated with antithyroid drugs. The receptors come from a man aged 18 to 35 with Graves disease. Each CDR3 is given with its conserved first and last residue. Fields, in order: J gene, V gene, CDR3 protein.

TRBJ2-7	TRBV10-3	CAISESGSYEQYF
TRBJ2-7	TRBV15	CATSTTGVEQYF
TRBJ2-1	TRBV6-1	CASINPAREQFF
TRBJ1-2	TRBV10-1	CASSEPLGQGPRPNYGYTF
TRBJ2-5	TRBV6-2/TRBV6-3	CASTVGAGGSETQYF
TRBJ2-1	TRBV19	CASAPRNDRTNEQFF
TRBJ2-5	TRBV20-1	CSARRQETQYF
TRBJ2-5	TRBV12-5	CASGLTGTGGRWETQYF
TRBJ2-6	TRBV20-1	CSARVALSGANVLTF
TRBJ2-1	TRBV20-1	CSARPDRGTRSYNEQFF
TRBJ1-1	TRBV19	CASSHRRGGGASPGTEAFF
TRBJ2-1	TRBV20-1	CSASAGLAGLSYNEQFF
TRBJ2-7	TRBV10-3	CAISASLGEQYF
TRBJ2-5	TRBV7-9	CASSSSSAGDGINRQYF
TRBJ2-1	TRBV3-1	CASSQRGQDYNEQFF
TRBJ2-6	TRBV7-9	CATPPHIGSGANVLTF
TRBJ2-1	TRBV5-1	CASKGPGRIRNEQFF
TRBJ2-2	TRBV20-1	CSATSGRVPGELFF
TRBJ2-1	TRBV20-1	CSARPGQGAGEQFF
TRBJ2-1	TRBV6-1	CASSLRLAGLSYNEQFF
TRBJ2-6	TRBV29-1	CSVTAGANVLTF
TRBJ2-3	TRBV6-1	CASRDRGSTDTQYF
TRBJ2-1	TRBV13	CAGSPGAGDEQFF
TRBJ2-3	TRBV7-9	CASSSRFPSGRGVGTDTQYF
TRBJ2-5	TRBV11-2	CASSSSGSLGETQYF
TRBJ1-1	TRBV30	CAWSGQEAFF
TRBJ2-2	TRBV19	CASRAGLAQKFRTGELFF
TRBJ2-7	TRBV19	CASSPEWGGEQYF
TRBJ2-3	TRBV28	CASSLSSVATDTQYF
TRBJ2-2	TRBV6-2/TRBV6-3	CASSPVDSNTGELFF
TRBJ2-2	TRBV4-1	CASSQVRLAGGPSGELFF
TRBJ2-2	TRBV9	CASSAPYRGDTGELFF
TRBJ1-2	TRBV27	CASSPDSFGRYGYTF
TRBJ2-7	TRBV12-3/TRBV12-4	CASSYTGDEQYF
TRBJ1-1	TRBV10-3	CALMPDQAGTEAFF
TRBJ1-5	TRBV12-3/TRBV12-4	CASSFPGSGNQPQHF
TRBJ2-7	TRBV28	CASSLPVASGIKEQYF
TRBJ2-7	TRBV20-1	CSAGPGTGGGLGQYF
TRBJ2-7	TRBV7-6	CASSVGLAAIGEQYF
TRBJ1-6	TRBV6-2/TRBV6-3	CASRLHRDISNSPLHF
TRBJ2-1	TRBV18	CASSPGTSGNYNEQFF